The 25 T cell receptor beta chains presented below share a single source sample, sequenced in a study of blood T cells in healthy people across ages. The authors ran a second PCR of 7 to 11 cycles using a sample-barcoded 5' primer and a J-beta primer mix. In TCRdb, the 5' RACE reads were re-called with MiXCR into one record per CDR3 protein. The table shows approximately 1,700,000 distinct CDR3 sequences, with 30% to 40% occurring only once. Sequencing input: blood. These receptors all stem from a human donor in good health.

There are many counts of this clonotype. The V gene is TRBV5-5, the J gene TRBJ2-3, with D unclear. CDR1 is SGHKS, CDR2 YYEKEE, per germline (reference sequence). V lost 0 bases to trimming and J lost 2 bases, with 10 bases between them. This CDR3 has 15 residues. CDR3 region: CASSLAYPNTDTQYF. The CDR3 DNA follows: TGTGCCAGCAGCTTGGCTTATCCCAACACAGATACGCAGTATTTT.

The V gene is TRBV7-3, the J gene TRBJ2-5, with D unresolved. CDR3 size: 15 residues. In germline, CDR1 is SGHTA, CDR2 FQGTGA. The V end lost 5 bases, the J end lost 3 bases, and 16 bases lay between the germline ends. The CDR3 nucleotides are TGTGCCAGCAGCCTCCAGCCCGGACGGGAAGAGACCCAGTACTTC. Translating gives CASSLQPGREETQYF. Combining the CDR3 with reference TRBV7-3 and TRBJ2-5 gives the whole variable domain GAGVSQTPSNKVTEKGKYVELRCDPISGHTALYWYRQSLGQGPEFLIYFQGTGAADDSGLPNDRFFAVRPEGSVSTLKIQRTERGDSAVYLCASSLQPGREETQYFGPGTRLLVL.

The rearrangement joins TRBV12-3 or TRBV12-4 to TRBJ2-1, with D uncertain. The CDR3 has 12 amino acids. V lost 3 bases and J lost 13, with 13 bases in between. The CDR3 DNA sequence: TGTGCCAGCAGTTTTTATTCCGAGACCCAGTTCTTC. Its protein product is CASSFYSETQFF.

The chain carries TRBV6-2 or TRBV6-3 and TRBJ2-5; tentative D call: TRBD1 (5 bases). The CDR3 extends over 15 amino acids. V was shortened by 3 bases and J by 1 base, with 12 bases between the two germline ends. Germline V lookup: CDR1 MNHEY, CDR2 SVGEGT. Here the CDR3 DNA reads TGTGCCAGCAGTTATTTATCACAGGCCCAAGAGACCCAGTACTTC. This codes for CASSYLSQAQETQYF.

In its sample, this clonotype was seen a few times. As DNA, the CDR3 is TGTGCCAGCATCTTTAGCGTCCCGTACGAGCAGTACTTC. Translation gives CASIFSVPYEQYF. The gene calls are TRBV2 and TRBJ2-7; D may be TRBD2 (5 bases). The V gene's germline CDR1 is SNHLY and CDR2 FYNNEI. V lost 7 bases, J lost 4 bases, and 14 bases lay in between. The length of the CDR3 is 13 residues.

This clonotype was picked up one time. The junction does not match germline at one end; this may be a read error. This sequence joins TRBV3-1 and TRBJ2-7; TRBD2 matches at 7 bases. The CDR3 covers 16 residues. Germline values: CDR1 LGHDT, CDR2 YNNKEL (reference sequence). The CDR3 DNA reads TGCGCCAGCAGCCCCAGACTAGCCCAAGCTTTCTACGAGCAGTACTTC. This encodes CASSPRLAQAFYEQYF.

The gene calls are TRBV5-5 and TRBJ1-1, with 7 bases identical to TRBD1. From germline, CDR1 is SGHKS and CDR2 YYEKEE (reference sequence). V was pared by 1 base and J by 1 base, with 4 bases of the junction left unmatched. The CDR3 runs to 15 residues. CDR3 sequence reads: CASSLFHRGNTEAFF. Here the CDR3 DNA reads TGTGCCAGCAGCTTGTTCCACAGGGGGAACACTGAAGCTTTCTTT.

The V gene is TRBV28, the J gene TRBJ2-3; D ambiguous. This CDR3 spans 13 amino acids. Germline assignment: CDR1 MDHEN and CDR2 SYDVKM. With 5 bases removed from V and 6 bases from J, the gap between germline ends came to 12 bases. The CDR3 DNA reads TGTGCCAGCAGTATTCCGGCCGGGGATACGCAGTATTTT. It codes for CASSIPAGDTQYF.

The V gene is TRBV4-3, the J gene TRBJ1-2; weak D call: TRBD1 (5 bases). CDR3 length equals 20 residues. Germline lookup yields CDR1 LGHNA and CDR2 YSLEER. Between the trimmed V and J ends, which lost 2 bases and 1 base, there was a span of 26 bases. CDR3 in amino acids: CASSQISSFGEGLINYGYTF. The CDR3 nucleotides read TGCGCCAGCAGCCAAATCTCGTCGTTTGGAGAGGGGCTAATTAACTATGGCTACACCTTC.

This sequence joins TRBV7-2 and TRBJ2-5; D remains unclear. Near its end, the DNA agrees better with TRBJ2-7, so the J call may be wrong. Germline CDR1 is SGHTA and CDR2 is FQGNSA. The length of the CDR3 is 15 residues. The CDR3 loop is CASSLTPGRNYEQYF. The CDR3 DNA reads as TGTGCCAGCAGCTTAACTCCTGGACGGAACTACGAGCAGTACTTC.

This clonotype has just a few counts. The chain employs TRBV7-2 and TRBJ1-2, with TRBD1 as a possible D gene (5 bases). The CDR3 extends over 15 amino acids. Germline V gene data show CDR1 as SGHTA and CDR2 as FQGNSA. V was shortened by 0 bases and J by 7 bases, with 15 bases between the two germline ends. CDR3 DNA: TGTGCCAGCAGCTTAGCGGGGGGGGAGGACTCTGGCTACACCTTC. This sequence encodes CASSLAGGEDSGYTF.

The J gene is TRBJ2-7, the V gene TRBV10-3, with D perhaps TRBD1 (7 bases). The V gene's germline CDR1 is ENHRY and CDR2 SYGVKD. This CDR3 spans 13 amino acids. V was pared by 7 bases and J by 3 bases, with 13 bases between. The CDR3 sequence is CAINPQGGYEQYF. The CDR3 coding sequence is TGTGCCATCAACCCCCAGGGGGGCTACGAGCAGTACTTC.

This clonotype occurred a few times. V is TRBV28 and J is TRBJ2-2, with 8 bases matching TRBD2. The CDR3 sequence is 15 residues long. The germline V gene has CDR1 MDHEN and CDR2 SYDVKM. The junction had 9 bases not matched to a gene; V was cut back by 7 bases and J by 5 bases. The CDR3 sequence: CASNPGGAITGELFF. The CDR3 nucleotides are TGTGCCAGCAACCCCGGGGGGGCCATTACCGGGGAGCTGTTTTTT.

The chain has TRBV4-3 and TRBJ1-1, with D possibly matching TRBD1 (6 bases). The CDR3 is 15 amino acids. V lost 4 bases and J 1 base, leaving 13 bases between the germline ends. Germline assignment: CDR1 LGHNA and CDR2 YSLEER. The CDR3 region is CASSLSATGNTEAFF. Written as DNA, the CDR3 is TGCGCCAGCAGCCTGTCGGCGACAGGGAACACTGAAGCTTTCTTT.

This clonotype occurred a few times. The J gene is TRBJ2-5, the V gene TRBV20-1, with TRBD2 matching 8 bases. The ends lost 0 bases at V and 7 bases at J; junction bases unmatched: 13. This CDR3 is built from 16 residues. Germline V gene data show CDR1 as DFQATT and CDR2 as SNEGSKA (reference sequence). The DNA for the CDR3 is TGCAGTGCTAGAGATCGGCTAGCGGGCCCAAGATTGACCCAGTACTTC. Translation gives CSARDRLAGPRLTQYF.

This clonotype has more than one count but fewer than ten. This chain links TRBV4-3 with TRBJ2-7, with 7 bases lining up with TRBD1. Germline V CDR1 and CDR2: LGHNA, YSLEER. The CDR3 sequence is 16 residues long. V lost 2 bases and J lost 2; bases outside the gene matches: 9. CDR3 in DNA: TGCGCCAGCAGCCAAAACCCACAGGGGATCACCTACGAGCAGTACTTC. It translates to CASSQNPQGITYEQYF.

The CDR3 region is CASSQPGLAGGTSYNEQYF. CDR3 DNA sequence: TGTGCCAGCAGTCAACCGGGACTAGCGGGGGGGACCTCCTACAATGAGCAGTACTTC. The chain couples TRBV5-6 to TRBJ2-1; TRBD2 matches at 16 bases. The J call may be wrong; the DNA end is better matched by TRBJ2-7. The CDR3 runs 19 residues. The germline V gene encodes CDR1 SGHDT and CDR2 YYEEEE.

V gene TRBV20-1 combines with J gene TRBJ1-2; D perhaps matches TRBD1 (6 bases). The CDR3 sequence is 14 residues long. Deletions cut 4 bases from V and 6 bases from J, with 18 bases between. Germline V gene lookup returns CDR1 DFQATT and CDR2 SNEGSKA (reference sequence). CDR3 amino acids: CSATSGGAYHGYTF. CDR3 nucleotides: TGCAGTGCTACTAGCGGGGGGGCTTACCATGGCTACACCTTC.

This clonotype was found a few times. This chain joins TRBV7-9 and TRBJ2-7, with no clear D. Germline CDR1 is SEHNR and CDR2 is FQNEAQ (reference sequence). The CDR3 has 15 amino acids. Trimming removed 5 bases at V and 0 bases at J, with 14 bases between. In DNA, the CDR3 is TGTGCCAGCAGCGGTGGACGCGCCAGCTCCTACGAGCAGTACTTC. The encoded protein is CASSGGRASSYEQYF.

The V call is TRBV27, the J call TRBJ1-5, with D unclear. From germline, CDR1 is MNHEY and CDR2 SMNVEV (reference sequence). Trimming pared 3 bases from V and 4 bases from J, leaving 10 bases between. This CDR3 region has 14 residues. The CDR3 spells CASSLDGWNQPQHF. The CDR3 DNA follows: TGTGCCAGCAGTTTGGACGGCTGGAATCAGCCCCAGCATTTT.

Only a few counts were recorded for this clonotype. The V and J genes are TRBV24-1 and TRBJ2-1, with D perhaps being TRBD1 or TRBD2 (5 bases each). The V end was cut by 4 bases, the J end by 2 bases, with 35 bases between. The CDR3 is 23 amino acids. Per germline, CDR1 KGHDR and CDR2 SFDVKD. The CDR3 sequence: CATSETSATANKPGRGAYNEQFF. CDR3 nucleotides: TGTGCCACCAGTGAAACTTCAGCGACTGCTAACAAACCGGGAAGGGGCGCCTACAATGAGCAGTTCTTC.

This clonotype was detected a few times. CDR3 coding DNA: TGTGCCAGCAGCTTAACTAACCACAATGAGCAGTTCTTC. Translating gives CASSLTNHNEQFF. The chain employs TRBV7-2 and TRBJ2-1; D remains ambiguous. CDR3 length: 13 amino acids. Germline CDR1 and CDR2: SGHTA and FQGNSA. V dropped 2 bases and J dropped 5 bases, with 7 bases sitting between them.

This clonotype was detected only a few times. The rearrangement links TRBV7-8 to TRBJ2-1; TRBD2 matches 11 bases. The CDR3 is made up of 16 amino acids. V gave up 0 bases and J gave up 4 bases; unmatched junction bases: 2. CDR1 and CDR2 from the germline V gene are SGHVS and FQNEAQ. This chain's CDR3 is CASSLATSGTYNEQFF. CDR3 DNA: TGTGCCAGCAGCTTAGCGACTAGCGGGACATACAATGAGCAGTTCTTC.

The chain joins TRBV7-2 to TRBJ2-5, with D maybe TRBD2 (6 bases). The CDR3 runs to 14 residues. Trimming took off 3 bases at V and 5 bases at J, with 13 bases between the two ends. In germline, CDR1 is SGHTA, CDR2 FQGNSA. DNA for the CDR3: TGTGCCAGCAGCTTGCTACTAGCCTCCGAGACCCAGTACTTC. This codes for CASSLLLASETQYF. The entire variable domain, with the rest obtained from reference TRBV7-2 and TRBJ2-5, is as follows: GAGVSQSPSNKVTEKGKDVELRCDPISGHTALYWYRQSLGQGLEFLIYFQGNSAPDKSGLPSDRFSAERTGGSVSTLTIQRTQQEDSAVYLCASSLLLASETQYFGPGTRLLVL.

The V gene is TRBV6-1, the J gene TRBJ1-1, with D possibly TRBD1 on 6 matching bases. Germline CDR1 is MNHNS and CDR2 is SASEGT. Trimming shortened V by 3 bases and J by 7 bases, and 24 bases separated the two germline ends. The CDR3 contains 17 residues. The chain's CDR3 is CASSEEGWGQRSLEAFF. The CDR3 coding sequence is TGTGCCAGCAGTGAGGAAGGGTGGGGACAACGATCACTTGAAGCTTTCTTT.